This entry concerns a single T cell receptor (beta chain). Its specificity is not known. Libraries were prepared by immunoSEQ multiplex PCR; TCRdb keeps only in-frame clonotypes and omits some of them. The sample lists some 34,000 clones; under 98% were seen once. The CDR3 sequence is 15 residues long. Germline CDR1 is MDHEN and CDR2 is SYDVKM. The junction had 6 bases not matched to a gene; V was cut back by 5 bases and J by 2 bases. This sample is part of a study of T cells in tuberculosis. Overall study results and limits: The TCR-beta difference was not significant; alpha differences partly reflected length. Active tuberculosis TCR-alpha repertoires lay closer to GMM-specific TCRs than IGRA-negative controls, suggesting clonal expansion.

What was sequenced was PBMCs. The chain links TRBV28 to TRBJ1-2; 9 nucleotides match TRBD1. The sequence was collected from a donor aged 10 to 29 with latent tuberculosis or without tuberculosis infection. The CDR3: CASSDDRGLNYGYTF. Here the CDR3 DNA reads TGTGCCAGCAGTGACGACAGGGGGTTAAACTATGGCTACACCTTC.